The TCR beta chain described here comes from a study of CD8+ T cells in alopecia areata. This CDR3 contains 15 residues. The germline V gene has CDR1 SGHVS and CDR2 FQNEAQ. Trimming cost V 5 bases and J 5 bases; bases outside gene matches: 8. After isolation, RNA underwent reverse transcription to generate cDNA as the sequencing template. Clones were read by immunoSEQ multiplex PCR, and TCRdb kept only the in-frame ones, dropping some. The sample shows roughly 110,000 clones, around 83% of them seen only once. As to treatment: oral pan-JAK inhibitor, 5-10 mg twice daily. As for this clone: What it binds is not known.

Findings and caveats of the study: The study found higher clonality in lesional than normal scalp, especially in alopecia totalis/universalis.

The sequence derives from a human donor with alopecia areata. The rearrangement links TRBV7-8 to TRBJ2-3; 9 nucleotides agree with TRBD1. The sample in question was CD8+ T cells sorted from blood, obtained at week 24, from a patient treated with tofacitinib. The CDR3 coding sequence is TGTGCCAGCAGCACCCGGGACAGGGAGGGAGATACGCAGTATTTT. This gives the protein CASSTRDREGDTQYF.